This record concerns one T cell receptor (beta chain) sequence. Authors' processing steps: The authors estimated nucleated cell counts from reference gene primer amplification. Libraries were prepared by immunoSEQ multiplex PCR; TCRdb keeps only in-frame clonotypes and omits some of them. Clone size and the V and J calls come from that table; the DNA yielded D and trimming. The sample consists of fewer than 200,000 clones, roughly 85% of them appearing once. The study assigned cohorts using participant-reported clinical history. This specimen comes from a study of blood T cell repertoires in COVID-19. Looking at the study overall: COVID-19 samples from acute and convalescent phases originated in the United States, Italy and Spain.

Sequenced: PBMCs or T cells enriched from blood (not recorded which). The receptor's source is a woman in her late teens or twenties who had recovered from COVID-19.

DNA for the CDR3: TGCGCCAGCAGCCACGGACAGGGTTATGGCTACACCTTC. Its translation is CASSHGQGYGYTF. This chain joins TRBV5-1 and TRBJ1-2; 8 bases fit TRBD1. V lost 4 bases, J lost 5 bases, and 4 bases stayed unmatched. The germline gives CDR1 SGHRS, CDR2 YFSETQ. The CDR3 sequence is 13 residues long.